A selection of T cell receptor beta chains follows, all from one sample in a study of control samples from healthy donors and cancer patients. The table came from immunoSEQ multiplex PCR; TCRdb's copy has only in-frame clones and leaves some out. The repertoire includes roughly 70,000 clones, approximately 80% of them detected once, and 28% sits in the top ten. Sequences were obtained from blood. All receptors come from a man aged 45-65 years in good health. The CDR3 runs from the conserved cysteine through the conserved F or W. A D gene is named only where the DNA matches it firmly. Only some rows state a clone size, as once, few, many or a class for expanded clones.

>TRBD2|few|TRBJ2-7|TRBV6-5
CASRERGPYEQYF
TGTGCCAGCAGGGAGCGGGGACCCTACGAGCAGTACTTC
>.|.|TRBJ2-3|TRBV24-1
CATRTEKVTDTQYF
TGTGCCACCCGGACAGAGAAGGTCACAGATACGCAGTATTTT
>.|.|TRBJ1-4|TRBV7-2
CASRKSTNEKLFF
TGTGCCAGCAGAAAGTCAACTAATGAAAAACTGTTTTTT
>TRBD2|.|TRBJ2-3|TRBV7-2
CASSLFPGLAGSTDTQYF
TGTGCCAGCAGCTTATTCCCGGGACTAGCGGGGAGCACAGATACGCAGTATTTT
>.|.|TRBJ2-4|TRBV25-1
CASIPTGRGDGIQYF
TGTGCCAGCATCCCCACAGGCAGGGGGGACGGCATTCAGTACTTC
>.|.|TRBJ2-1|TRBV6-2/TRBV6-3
CASSYWRYNEQFF
TGTGCCAGCAGTTACTGGCGGTACAATGAGCAGTTCTTC
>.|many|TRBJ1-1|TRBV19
CASSILSPQRGRNTEAFF
TGTGCCAGTAGTATATTAAGCCCCCAACGTGGCCGCAACACTGAAGCTTTCTTT
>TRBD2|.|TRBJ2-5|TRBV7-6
CASSLAQTSGLSETQYF
TGTGCCAGCAGCTTAGCCCAGACTAGCGGGTTGTCGGAGACCCAGTACTTC
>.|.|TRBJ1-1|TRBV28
CASLEGGNTEAFF
TGTGCCAGCCTAGAAGGGGGGAACACTGAAGCTTTCTTT
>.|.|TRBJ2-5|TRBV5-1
CASSLEGGQETQYF
TGCGCCAGCAGCTTGGAGGGTGGCCAAGAGACCCAGTACTTC
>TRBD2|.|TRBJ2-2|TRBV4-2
CASSQEVLAGGFANTGELFF
TGTGCCAGCAGCCAAGAGGTGCTAGCGGGGGGTTTTGCGAACACCGGGGAGCTGTTTTTT
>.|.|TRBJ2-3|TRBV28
CASSFVTGQLGTDTQYF
TGTGCCAGCAGTTTTGTAACCGGACAGCTTGGTACAGATACGCAGTATTTT
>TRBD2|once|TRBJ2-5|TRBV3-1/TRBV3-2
CASRPGGALETQYF
TGTGCCAGCAGGCCGGGGGGGGCCTTGGAGACCCAGTACTTC
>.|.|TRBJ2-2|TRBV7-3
CASRSGNTGELFF
TGTGCCAGCAGATCGGGTAACACCGGGGAGCTGTTTTTT
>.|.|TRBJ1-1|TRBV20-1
CSASPGWVNTEAFF
TGCAGTGCCAGTCCGGGGTGGGTGAACACTGAAGCTTTCTTT
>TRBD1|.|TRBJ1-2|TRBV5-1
CASSPNTGGAYGYTF
TGCGCCAGCAGCCCAAACACAGGGGGGGCCTATGGCTACACCTTC
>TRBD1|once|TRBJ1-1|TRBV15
CATRTPDDRGFTRTEAFF
TGTGCCACCAGGACACCGGATGACAGGGGCTTCACCCGGACTGAAGCTTTCTTT
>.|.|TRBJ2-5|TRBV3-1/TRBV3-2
CAKLPPRAAKRARETQYF
TGTGCCAAACTACCCCCCCGGGCAGCCAAGAGAGCAAGGGAGACCCAGTACTTC
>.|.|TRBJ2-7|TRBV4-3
CASSQEQGGSYEQYF
TGCGCCAGCAGCCAAGAACAGGGAGGGTCCTACGAGCAGTACTTC
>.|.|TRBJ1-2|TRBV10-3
CAISPDGYGYTF
TGTGCCATCAGCCCGGACGGCTATGGCTACACCTTC
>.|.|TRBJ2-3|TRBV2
CASRGAFDTDTQYF
TGTGCCAGCCGAGGCGCCTTTGACACAGATACGCAGTATTTT
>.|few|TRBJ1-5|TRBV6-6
CASSYSGQPQHF
TGTGCCAGCAGTTACTCGGGCCAGCCCCAGCATTTT
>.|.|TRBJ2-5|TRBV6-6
CASSYSLQGEETQYF
TGTGCCAGCAGTTACTCGTTACAGGGCGAAGAGACCCAGTACTTC
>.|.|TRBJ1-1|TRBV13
CASSLRGEAFF
TGTGCCAGCAGCTTAAGGGGTGAAGCTTTCTTT
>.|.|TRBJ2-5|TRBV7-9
CASSLGRLRGQETQYF
TGTGCCAGCAGCTTAGGTCGGTTGAGAGGCCAAGAGACCCAGTACTTC
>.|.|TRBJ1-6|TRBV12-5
CASGWTRTAETLHF
TGTGCTAGTGGTTGGACACGGACAGCAGAAACCCTCCACTTT
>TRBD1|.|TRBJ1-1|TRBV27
CASSPGQGIEAFF
TGTGCCAGCAGTCCGGGACAGGGGATTGAAGCTTTCTTT
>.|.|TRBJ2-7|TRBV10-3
CAASYPSEQYF
TGTGCCGCATCCTACCCCTCCGAGCAGTACTTC
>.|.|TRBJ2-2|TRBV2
CASSYFDTNTGELFF
TGTGCCAGCAGTTATTTTGACACTAACACCGGGGAGCTGTTTTTT
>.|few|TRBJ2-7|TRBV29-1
CSVKLSYEQYF
TGCAGCGTCAAGTTATCCTACGAGCAGTACTTC
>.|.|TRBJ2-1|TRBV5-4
CASSIVYNEQFF
TGTGCCAGCAGCATAGTTTACAATGAGCAGTTCTTC
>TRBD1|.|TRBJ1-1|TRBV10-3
CAISESRLRGHIRAFF
TGTGCCATCAGTGAGTCGAGGCTCAGGGGGCACATCAGAGCTTTCTTT
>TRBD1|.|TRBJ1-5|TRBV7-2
CASSPQGARDQPQHF
TGTGCCAGCAGCCCACAGGGGGCTAGGGATCAGCCCCAGCATTTT
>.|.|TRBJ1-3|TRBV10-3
CAISDSQTRTSSGNTIYF
TGTGCCATCAGTGATTCACAGACCAGAACCAGCTCTGGAAACACCATATATTTT
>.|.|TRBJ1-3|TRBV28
CASRVTGSSGNTIYF
TGTGCCAGCAGGGTTACAGGGAGCTCTGGAAACACCATATATTTT
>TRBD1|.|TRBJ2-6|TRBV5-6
CASSSTGVRGANVLTF
TGTGCCAGCAGTTCCACAGGGGTGCGAGGGGCCAACGTCCTGACTTTC
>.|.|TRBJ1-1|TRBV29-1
CSVGPAGRAKMNTEAFF
TGCAGCGTTGGTCCGGCGGGGCGCGCTAAAATGAACACTGAAGCTTTCTTT
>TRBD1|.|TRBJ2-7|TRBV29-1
CSVEWDSLDEQYF
TGCAGCGTTGAATGGGACAGTCTTGACGAGCAGTACTTC
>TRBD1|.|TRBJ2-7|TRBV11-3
CASSPSGTGFIYEQYF
TGTGCCAGCAGCCCATCCGGGACAGGGTTTATCTACGAGCAGTACTTC
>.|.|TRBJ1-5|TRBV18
CASSPHRDQPQHF
TGTGCCAGCTCACCACACAGGGATCAGCCCCAGCATTTT
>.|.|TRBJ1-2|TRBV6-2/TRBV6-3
CASSRTSRGGGYTF
TGTGCCAGCAGCCGCACGTCTAGGGGAGGGGGCTACACCTTC
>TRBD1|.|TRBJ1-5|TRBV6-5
CAGDRGYSNQPQHF
TGTGCGGGGGACAGGGGTTATAGCAATCAGCCCCAGCATTTT
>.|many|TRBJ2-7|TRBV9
CASSTGATGRNEQYF
TGTGCCAGCTCAACGGGGGCAACCGGGAGGAATGAGCAGTACTTC
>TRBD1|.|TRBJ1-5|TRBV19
CASSTGGINQPQHF
TGTGCCAGTAGTACAGGGGGAATCAATCAGCCCCAGCATTTT
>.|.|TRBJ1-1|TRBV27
CASSSLGDTEAFF
TGTGCCAGCAGTTCGTTAGGGGACACTGAAGCTTTCTTT
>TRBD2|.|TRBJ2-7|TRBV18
CASSSGSVSYEQYF
TGTGCCAGCTCAAGCGGGAGTGTTTCCTACGAGCAGTACTTC
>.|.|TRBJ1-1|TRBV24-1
CATSGVGNTEAFF
TGTGCCACCAGTGGGGTCGGGAACACTGAAGCTTTCTTT
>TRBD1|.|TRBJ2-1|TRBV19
CATDRGPTSSYNEQFF
TGTGCCACCGACAGGGGCCCAACAAGCTCCTACAATGAGCAGTTCTTC